The clone carrying this T cell receptor beta chain has only a few counts. This record comes from a study of blood T cell repertoires in COVID-19. Study-wide background: Researchers got acute and convalescent COVID-19 samples from the United States, Italy and Spain.

Germline V gives CDR1 LGHDT, CDR2 YNNKEL (reference sequence). J lost 8 bases, V lost 4 bases, and 9 bases had no gene match. The CDR3 extends over 14 amino acids. TCRdb's table, derived via immunoSEQ multiplex PCR, lists solely in-frame clones and lacks some. The sample holds about 250,000 clones, around four fifths seen once. The origin of this receptor is a man aged 40-49 years with active or convalescent COVID-19. Input material: peripheral blood. The chain is built from TRBV3-1 (or the pseudogene TRBV3-2) and TRBJ1-2, with 8 bases aligning to TRBD1. DNA of the CDR3: TGTGCCAGCAGCCCCGACAGGGGTCCAGGGGGCTACACCTTC. Its translation is CASSPDRGPGGYTF.